This is a list of T cell receptor beta chains from one sample in a study of T cell responses to AZD1222 COVID-19 vaccine. The method was immunoSEQ multiplex PCR; TCRdb's version includes in-frame clones alone and lacks a portion of them. The sample yields approximately 170,000 clones, approximately 94% seen once. This sample comprised peripheral blood, obtained 28 days after the second AZD1222 dose. These receptors all stem from an adult who received the AZD1222 COVID-19 vaccine. Both conserved end residues are part of each CDR3. Fields, in order: J gene, clone size, D gene, V gene, CDR3 protein, CDR3 DNA. D genes are given only for firm matches. The size field is filled for only some rows; it gives once, few, many or a size class.

j_call: TRBJ2-5
clone_size: -
d_call: TRBD2
v_call: TRBV6-4
cdr3_aa: CASSDLAGASQETQYF
cdr3_nt: TGTGCCAGCAGTGACCTAGCGGGGGCCTCCCAAGAGACCCAGTACTTC

j_call: TRBJ1-6
clone_size: -
d_call: TRBD1
v_call: TRBV12-5
cdr3_aa: CASGPGQGGDSPLHF
cdr3_nt: TGTGCTAGTGGGCCGGGACAGGGAGGTGATTCACCCCTCCACTTT

j_call: TRBJ2-7
clone_size: -
d_call: TRBD2
v_call: TRBV18
cdr3_aa: CASSPGTRGEQYF
cdr3_nt: TGTGCCAGCTCCCCCGGGACTAGGGGCGAGCAGTACTTC

j_call: TRBJ2-1
clone_size: -
d_call: TRBD2
v_call: TRBV5-1
cdr3_aa: CASSLQSGRSDEQFF
cdr3_nt: TGCGCCAGCAGCTTGCAAAGCGGGAGGTCGGATGAGCAGTTCTTC

j_call: TRBJ2-1
clone_size: -
d_call: -
v_call: TRBV27
cdr3_aa: CASSRRWGVDEQFF
cdr3_nt: TGTGCCAGCAGTCGTAGGTGGGGGGTTGATGAGCAGTTCTTC

j_call: TRBJ2-5
clone_size: -
d_call: -
v_call: TRBV28
cdr3_aa: CASREGLKETQYF
cdr3_nt: TGTGCCAGCAGGGAAGGACTAAAAGAGACCCAGTACTTC

j_call: TRBJ1-4
clone_size: -
d_call: -
v_call: TRBV7-9
cdr3_aa: CASSLGKLRGNGQEKLFF
cdr3_nt: TGTGCCAGCAGCTTAGGCAAACTTCGTGGAAATGGGCAAGAAAAACTGTTTTTT

j_call: TRBJ2-3
clone_size: -
d_call: -
v_call: TRBV21-1
cdr3_aa: CASSQTTSYRPTQYF
cdr3_nt: TGTGCCAGCAGCCAAACCACTAGCTATAGGCCTACGCAGTATTTT

j_call: TRBJ1-1
clone_size: -
d_call: -
v_call: TRBV24-1
cdr3_aa: CATSATTIEQPEAFF
cdr3_nt: TGTGCCACCAGTGCCACTACCATTGAACAACCCGAAGCTTTCTTT

j_call: TRBJ2-5
clone_size: -
d_call: TRBD1
v_call: TRBV19
cdr3_aa: CASSLGTGVRETQYF
cdr3_nt: TGTGCCAGTAGCCTTGGGACAGGGGTTAGAGAGACCCAGTACTTC

j_call: TRBJ1-2
clone_size: -
d_call: -
v_call: TRBV7-9
cdr3_aa: CASSYLAGQSNGYTF
cdr3_nt: TGTGCCAGCAGCTACCTCGCCGGACAGTCGAATGGCTACACCTTC

j_call: TRBJ2-2
clone_size: -
d_call: TRBD2
v_call: TRBV9
cdr3_aa: CASSSQTSGRALGHTGELFF
cdr3_nt: TGTGCCAGCAGCTCCCAGACTAGCGGGAGGGCCTTAGGTCACACCGGGGAGCTGTTTTTT

j_call: TRBJ1-1
clone_size: -
d_call: TRBD1
v_call: TRBV7-8
cdr3_aa: CASSKGGTGPPAFF
cdr3_nt: TGTGCCAGCAGCAAAGGAGGGACAGGTCCGCCAGCTTTCTTT

j_call: TRBJ2-7
clone_size: -
d_call: -
v_call: TRBV27
cdr3_aa: CASSLRGNSYEQYF
cdr3_nt: TGTGCCAGCAGTTTACGGGGGAACTCCTACGAGCAGTACTTC

j_call: TRBJ1-6
clone_size: once
d_call: -
v_call: TRBV6-6
cdr3_aa: CATSTGYNSPLHF
cdr3_nt: TGTGCCACCTCGACAGGCTATAATTCACCCCTCCACTTT

j_call: TRBJ2-5
clone_size: -
d_call: -
v_call: TRBV5-4
cdr3_aa: CASSLRGGSQETQYF
cdr3_nt: TGTGCCAGCAGCTTGAGGGGTGGGAGTCAAGAGACCCAGTACTTC

j_call: TRBJ2-1
clone_size: -
d_call: -
v_call: TRBV5-4
cdr3_aa: CASSLAAGPYNEQFF
cdr3_nt: TGTGCCAGCAGCTTGGCCGCGGGACCCTACAATGAGCAGTTCTTC

j_call: TRBJ1-5
clone_size: -
d_call: -
v_call: TRBV5-5
cdr3_aa: CASSEDSYSNQPQHF
cdr3_nt: TGTGCCAGCAGCGAGGACAGTTATAGCAATCAGCCCCAGCATTTT

j_call: TRBJ2-7
clone_size: once
d_call: -
v_call: TRBV29-1
cdr3_aa: CSVLQGSGAYEQYF
cdr3_nt: TGCAGCGTCTTACAGGGAAGTGGGGCTTACGAGCAGTACTTC

j_call: TRBJ1-2
clone_size: -
d_call: -
v_call: TRBV28
cdr3_aa: CASRAGKDRAPNYGYTF
cdr3_nt: TGTGCCAGCAGGGCCGGGAAAGACAGAGCTCCTAACTATGGCTACACCTTC

j_call: TRBJ2-1
clone_size: -
d_call: TRBD2
v_call: TRBV2
cdr3_aa: CASSEALGGRQGFF
cdr3_nt: TGTGCCAGCAGTGAAGCGCTTGGCGGGAGACAAGGGTTCTTC

j_call: TRBJ2-7
clone_size: -
d_call: -
v_call: TRBV2
cdr3_aa: CASNLVASTMYEQYF
cdr3_nt: TGTGCCAGCAATTTAGTAGCAAGTACGATGTACGAGCAGTACTTC

j_call: TRBJ2-2
clone_size: -
d_call: TRBD1
v_call: TRBV9
cdr3_aa: CASSFGQGNTGELFF
cdr3_nt: TGTGCCAGTAGCTTCGGACAGGGTAACACCGGGGAGCTGTTTTTT

j_call: TRBJ2-2
clone_size: -
d_call: TRBD1
v_call: TRBV19
cdr3_aa: CASSPRTGDNGELFF
cdr3_nt: TGTGCCAGTAGCCCGAGGACAGGGGATAACGGGGAGCTGTTTTTT

j_call: TRBJ1-1
clone_size: -
d_call: TRBD1
v_call: TRBV11-1
cdr3_aa: CASSFGTGEAFF
cdr3_nt: TGTGCCAGCAGCTTCGGGACAGGCGAAGCTTTCTTT

j_call: TRBJ2-3
clone_size: -
d_call: -
v_call: TRBV6-2/TRBV6-3
cdr3_aa: CASSPGDTQYF
cdr3_nt: TGTGCCAGCAGCCCTGGGGATACGCAGTATTTT

j_call: TRBJ1-6
clone_size: once
d_call: TRBD1
v_call: TRBV4-2
cdr3_aa: CASSQERTGDSPLHF
cdr3_nt: TGTGCCAGCAGCCAAGAGCGGACAGGAGATTCACCCCTCCACTTT

j_call: TRBJ2-1
clone_size: -
d_call: -
v_call: TRBV18
cdr3_aa: CASSGRPANEQFF
cdr3_nt: TGTGCCAGCTCGGGGCGTCCAGCGAATGAGCAGTTCTTC

j_call: TRBJ1-5
clone_size: once
d_call: -
v_call: TRBV28
cdr3_aa: CASSSDTDSNQPQHF
cdr3_nt: TGTGCCAGCAGTTCTGATACGGATAGCAATCAGCCCCAGCATTTT

j_call: TRBJ1-2
clone_size: once
d_call: TRBD1
v_call: TRBV3-1/TRBV3-2
cdr3_aa: CASSHSSGGGNGYTF
cdr3_nt: TGTGCCAGCAGCCACTCCTCAGGGGGCGGGAATGGCTACACCTTC

j_call: TRBJ2-2
clone_size: -
d_call: TRBD2
v_call: TRBV7-2
cdr3_aa: CASSGGLAGNTGELFF
cdr3_nt: TGTGCCTCCTCAGGAGGACTAGCGGGTAACACCGGGGAGCTGTTTTTT

j_call: TRBJ1-2
clone_size: -
d_call: -
v_call: TRBV7-9
cdr3_aa: CASSPISLHYGYTF
cdr3_nt: TGTGCCAGCAGCCCCATCTCTCTCCACTATGGCTACACCTTC

j_call: TRBJ2-3
clone_size: -
d_call: -
v_call: TRBV30
cdr3_aa: CAWSIVAGTDTQYF
cdr3_nt: TGTGCCTGGAGTATAGTAGCGGGCACAGATACGCAGTATTTT

j_call: TRBJ2-7
clone_size: -
d_call: TRBD2
v_call: TRBV18
cdr3_aa: CASSRGRARNEQYF
cdr3_nt: TGTGCCAGCTCACGAGGGAGGGCTAGGAACGAGCAGTACTTC

j_call: TRBJ2-7
clone_size: -
d_call: TRBD2
v_call: TRBV5-4
cdr3_aa: CASSSGLAGPTYEQYF
cdr3_nt: TGTGCCAGCAGCTCCGGACTAGCGGGACCTACCTACGAGCAGTACTTC